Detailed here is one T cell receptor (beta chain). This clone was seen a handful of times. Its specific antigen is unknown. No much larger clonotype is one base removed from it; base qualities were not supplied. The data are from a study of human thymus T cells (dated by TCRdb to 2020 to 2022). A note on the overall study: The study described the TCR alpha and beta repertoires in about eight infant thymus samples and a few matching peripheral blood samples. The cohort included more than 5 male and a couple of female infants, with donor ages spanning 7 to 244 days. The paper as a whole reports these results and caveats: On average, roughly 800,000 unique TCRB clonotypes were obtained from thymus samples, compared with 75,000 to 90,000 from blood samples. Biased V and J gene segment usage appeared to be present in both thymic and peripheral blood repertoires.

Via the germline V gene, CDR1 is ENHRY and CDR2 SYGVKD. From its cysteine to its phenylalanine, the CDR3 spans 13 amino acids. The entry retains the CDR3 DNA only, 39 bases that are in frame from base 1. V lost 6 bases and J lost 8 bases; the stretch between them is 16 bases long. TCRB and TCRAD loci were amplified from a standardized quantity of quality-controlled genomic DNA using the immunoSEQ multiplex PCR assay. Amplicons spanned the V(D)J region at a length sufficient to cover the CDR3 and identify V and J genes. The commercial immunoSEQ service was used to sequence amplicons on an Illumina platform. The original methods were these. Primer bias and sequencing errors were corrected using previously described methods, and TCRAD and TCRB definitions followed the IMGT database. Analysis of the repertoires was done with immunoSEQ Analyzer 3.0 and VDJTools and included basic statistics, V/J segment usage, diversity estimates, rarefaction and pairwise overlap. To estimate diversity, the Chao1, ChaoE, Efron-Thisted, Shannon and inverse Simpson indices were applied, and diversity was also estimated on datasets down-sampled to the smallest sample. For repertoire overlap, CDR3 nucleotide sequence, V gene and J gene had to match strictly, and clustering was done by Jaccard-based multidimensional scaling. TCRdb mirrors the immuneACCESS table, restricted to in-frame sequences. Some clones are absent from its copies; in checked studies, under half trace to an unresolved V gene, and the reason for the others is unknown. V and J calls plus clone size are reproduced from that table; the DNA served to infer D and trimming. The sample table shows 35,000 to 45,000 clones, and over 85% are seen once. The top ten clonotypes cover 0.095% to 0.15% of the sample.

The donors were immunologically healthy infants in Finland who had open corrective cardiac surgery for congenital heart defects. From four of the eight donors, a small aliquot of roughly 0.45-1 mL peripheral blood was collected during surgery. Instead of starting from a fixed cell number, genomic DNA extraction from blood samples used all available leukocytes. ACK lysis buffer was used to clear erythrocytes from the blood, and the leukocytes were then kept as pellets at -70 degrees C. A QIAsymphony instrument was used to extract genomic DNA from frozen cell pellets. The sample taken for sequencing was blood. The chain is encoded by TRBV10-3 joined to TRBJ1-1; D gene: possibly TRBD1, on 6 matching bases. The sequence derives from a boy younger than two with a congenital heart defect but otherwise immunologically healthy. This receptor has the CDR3 CAIRATGSTEAFF. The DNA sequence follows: TGTGCCATCAGGGCCACAGGGTCGACCGAAGCTTTCTTT.